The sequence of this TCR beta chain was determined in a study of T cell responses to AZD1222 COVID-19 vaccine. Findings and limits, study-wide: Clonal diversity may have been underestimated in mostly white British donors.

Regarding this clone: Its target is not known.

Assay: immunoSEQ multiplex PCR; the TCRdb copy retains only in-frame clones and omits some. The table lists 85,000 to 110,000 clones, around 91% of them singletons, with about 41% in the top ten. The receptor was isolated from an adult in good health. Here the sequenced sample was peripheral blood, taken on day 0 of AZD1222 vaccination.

The CDR3 DNA follows: TGTGCCAGCAGCCCTCAGCAGCGGTCCAGCACAGATACGCAGTATTTT. Translated, it gives CASSPQQRSSTDTQYF. The chain has TRBV7-2 and TRBJ2-3; D is possibly TRBD2 (5 bases). CDR1 SGHTA and CDR2 FQGNSA come from the germline V gene. V dropped 5 bases and J dropped 0 bases, with 15 bases sitting between them. The CDR3 runs to 16 residues. The variable domain in full, completed from reference TRBV7-2 and TRBJ2-3, reads GAGVSQSPSNKVTEKGKDVELRCDPISGHTALYWYRQSLGQGLEFLIYFQGNSAPDKSGLPSDRFSAERTGGSVSTLTIQRTQQEDSAVYLCASSPQQRSSTDTQYFGPGTRLTVL.